This T cell receptor (beta chain) was documented in a study of shared clonotypes between healthy human individuals. Overall study: A couple of women and three men aged 18 to 49 made up the donors.

General study points: Sampling covered nothing but blood. Tissue TCR repertoires likely differ from those found in blood.

About this clone: Its antigen is unidentified.

Sequenced by immunoSEQ multiplex PCR; TCRdb stores in-frame clones only, minus some. The table records about 460,000 clones, 75% to 80% of them present only once. After removal of 5 bases from V and 1 base from J, the junction contained 6 bases not matched to a gene. Germline loops: CDR1 SGHRS, CDR2 YFSETQ. This CDR3 has 15 amino acids. The V gene is TRBV5-1, the J gene TRBJ2-3, with TRBD1 matching over 8 bases. Sequences were obtained from PBMCs. This clonotype was obtained from a woman between 35 and 50 years old in good health. Some clones in this sample may be carry-over from other donors' samples. The CDR3 DNA reads TGCGCCAGCAGTATCCAGGGGGCACGCACAGATACGCAGTATTTT. Its translation is CASSIQGARTDTQYF. Looking up the rest from reference TRBV5-1 and TRBJ2-3 gives the full variable domain: KAGVTQTPRYLIKTRGQQVTLSCSPISGHRSVSWYQQTPGQGLQFLFEYFSETQRNKGNFPGRFSGRQFSNSRSEMNVSTLELGDSALYLCASSIQGARTDTQYFGPGTRLTVL.